Given below is one T cell receptor beta chain in context. Followed over time, Seattle patients had been enrolled while infection was active. In the authors' methods: The authors estimated nucleated cell counts from reference gene primer amplification. The method was immunoSEQ multiplex PCR; TCRdb's version includes in-frame clones alone and lacks a portion of them. V and J calls and clone size are copied from that table; D and trimming were computed from the DNA. The sample has about 87,000 clones; about nine tenths are singletons. This sample stems from a study of blood T cell repertoires in COVID-19. Across the study: The United States, Italy and Spain provided the acute and convalescent COVID-19 samples. Nucleic acid was either cDNA or gDNA, and it came from T cells, B-cell-depleted T cells, or PBMCs.

The CDR3 consists of 12 residues. The V gene's germline CDR1 is SQVTM and CDR2 ANQGSEA. V lost 6 bases and J lost 2, with 8 bases in between. The TCR originated in a man aged 18-30 years with COVID-19, enrolled during active disease. The chain carries TRBV29-1 and TRBJ2-1; D call uncertain. Input material: peripheral blood. CDR3 region: CSVGAPYNEQFF. The CDR3 DNA follows: TGCAGCGTCGGTGCCCCCTACAATGAGCAGTTCTTC.